Listed below are T cell receptor beta chains from one sample, sequenced in a study of blood T cell repertoires in COVID-19. Generated by immunoSEQ multiplex PCR, the TCRdb table keeps only in-frame clones and is missing some. The table includes 250,000 to 300,000 clones, about 88% detected once. Sequenced: PBMCs or T cells enriched from blood (not recorded which). The origin of the receptors is a man aged 25-45 years with acute COVID-19. CDR3s include the opening cysteine and the closing phenylalanine or tryptophan. D genes are given only for firm matches. Clone size is shown for a subset of rows, as once, few, many or a class of expanded clone.

>NA|TRBJ1-1|TRBV7-9|NA
CASRLLSGLNTEAFF
TGTGCCAGCAGGTTACTATCAGGGTTGAACACTGAAGCTTTCTTT
>few|TRBJ1-5|TRBV2|TRBD1
CASSDGQGPQPQHF
TGTGCCAGCAGCGACGGACAGGGCCCCCAGCCCCAGCATTTT
>NA|TRBJ1-2|TRBV27|TRBD1
CASRRTGDYGYTF
TGTGCCAGCAGACGAACAGGGGACTATGGCTACACCTTC
>NA|TRBJ2-5|TRBV29-1|TRBD2
CSGTSSGRQTQYF
TGCAGCGGCACCTCTAGCGGGAGACAGACCCAGTACTTC
>few|TRBJ1-1|TRBV5-1|NA
CASSDSMNTEAFF
TGCGCCAGCAGCGACAGCATGAACACTGAAGCTTTCTTT
>NA|TRBJ2-1|TRBV27|NA
CASSLQTLERGANEQFF
TGTGCCAGCAGTTTACAAACTCTAGAAAGAGGCGCCAATGAGCAGTTCTTC
>NA|TRBJ2-3|TRBV10-3|TRBD2
CAARDGSGGLVDTQYF
TGTGCCGCCCGGGACGGTAGCGGGGGGTTGGTAGATACGCAGTATTTT
>NA|TRBJ2-2|TRBV24-1|NA
CATSDLQGTRTGELFF
TGTGCCACCAGTGATTTACAGGGTACAAGGACCGGGGAGCTGTTTTTT
>NA|TRBJ2-5|TRBV5-1|TRBD2
CASSVNGGNQETQYF
TGCGCCAGCAGCGTCAACGGGGGGAACCAAGAGACCCAGTACTTC
>NA|TRBJ1-2|TRBV6-1|NA
CASSEGAAGPIRYGYTF
TGTGCCAGCAGTGAAGGGGCCGCGGGGCCCATCCGCTATGGCTACACCTTC
>NA|TRBJ2-1|TRBV7-3|NA
CASSLGSGQVDNEQFF
TGTGCCAGCAGCTTAGGGTCTGGGCAGGTCGACAATGAGCAGTTCTTC